These T cell receptor beta chains were read from a single sample in a study of type 1 regulatory T cells. TCRdb re-analysed the reads in MiXCR, keeping a single row per CDR3 protein. The table has 80,000 to 100,000 distinct CDR3 sequences, roughly 31% seen once; the top ten hold around 2.3%. Material: CD4+ T cells, either the whole sample or a sorted fraction (not recorded which). The receptors shown here come from a human donor in good health. The CDR3 runs from the conserved cysteine through the conserved F or W. The D gene is left open where the match is weak. Expanded clones get a size class; other rows say once, few or many, or leave the size out.

d_gene: TRBD2
v_gene: TRBV7-9
abundance: -
j_gene: TRBJ2-1
CDR3aa: CASSFFPRGRIHEQFF
CDR3nt: TGTGCCAGCAGCTTTTTTCCTCGCGGGAGGATTCATGAGCAGTTCTTC

d_gene: -
v_gene: TRBV3-1
abundance: few
j_gene: TRBJ2-7
CDR3aa: CASSPRAVTINYEQYF
CDR3nt: TGTGCCAGCAGCCCACGTGCAGTGACGATTAATTACGAGCAGTACTTC

d_gene: TRBD2
v_gene: TRBV7-8
abundance: -
j_gene: TRBJ2-1
CDR3aa: CASSLGGTSGGPQFF
CDR3nt: TGTGCCAGCAGCTTAGGGGGGACTAGCGGGGGCCCCCAGTTCTTC

d_gene: TRBD1
v_gene: TRBV6-6
abundance: few
j_gene: TRBJ2-7
CDR3aa: CASSRPGQGIYEQYF
CDR3nt: TGTGCCAGCAGCCGTCCGGGACAGGGTATCTACGAGCAGTACTTC

d_gene: TRBD1
v_gene: TRBV10-3
abundance: -
j_gene: TRBJ1-2
CDR3aa: CATKDRPEYGYTF
CDR3nt: TGTGCCACCAAGGACAGGCCAGAATATGGCTACACCTTC

d_gene: TRBD1
v_gene: TRBV10-3
abundance: -
j_gene: TRBJ1-5
CDR3aa: CAISGEQGAGQPQHF
CDR3nt: TGTGCCATCAGTGGGGAACAGGGGGCTGGACAGCCCCAGCATTTT

d_gene: TRBD2
v_gene: TRBV18
abundance: -
j_gene: TRBJ2-5
CDR3aa: CASSGLAGVAETQYF
CDR3nt: TGTGCCAGCTCCGGGCTAGCGGGAGTCGCAGAGACCCAGTACTTC

d_gene: -
v_gene: TRBV29-1
abundance: -
j_gene: TRBJ2-4
CDR3aa: CSDLSSKNIQYF
CDR3nt: TGCAGCGACCTTAGCTCAAAAAACATTCAGTACTTC

d_gene: -
v_gene: TRBV29-1
abundance: -
j_gene: TRBJ1-4
CDR3aa: CSVRKQSPNEKLFF
CDR3nt: TGCAGCGTGAGAAAACAGAGTCCTAATGAAAAACTGTTTTTT

d_gene: -
v_gene: TRBV20-1
abundance: -
j_gene: TRBJ2-1
CDR3aa: CSARRPSKVEQFF
CDR3nt: TGCAGTGCTAGACGACCTAGCAAGGTTGAGCAGTTCTTC

d_gene: TRBD2
v_gene: TRBV7-3
abundance: few
j_gene: TRBJ2-2
CDR3aa: CASSSVAGRTGELFF
CDR3nt: TGTGCCAGCAGCTCGGTAGCGGGACGCACCGGGGAGCTGTTTTTT

d_gene: TRBD1
v_gene: TRBV5-5
abundance: few
j_gene: TRBJ2-5
CDR3aa: CASSPLPPGQGGGETQYF
CDR3nt: TGTGCCAGCAGCCCCCTTCCTCCGGGACAGGGAGGGGGAGAGACCCAGTACTTC

d_gene: TRBD1
v_gene: TRBV27
abundance: once
j_gene: TRBJ2-1
CDR3aa: CASSLERDRGANEQFF
CDR3nt: TGTGCCAGCAGTTTAGAGCGGGACAGGGGAGCCAATGAGCAGTTCTTC

d_gene: -
v_gene: TRBV2
abundance: -
j_gene: TRBJ1-1
CDR3aa: CASGTGRAEAFF
CDR3nt: TGTGCCAGCGGTACAGGGAGGGCTGAAGCTTTCTTT

d_gene: -
v_gene: TRBV24-1
abundance: -
j_gene: TRBJ2-5
CDR3aa: CATSDPGTTENQYF
CDR3nt: TGTGCCACCAGTGACCCCGGGACCACAGAAAACCAGTACTTC

d_gene: -
v_gene: TRBV5-6
abundance: -
j_gene: TRBJ2-7
CDR3aa: CASRYRDRVAYEQYF
CDR3nt: TGTGCCAGCAGATACAGGGACCGTGTGGCCTACGAGCAGTACTTC

d_gene: -
v_gene: TRBV7-9
abundance: -
j_gene: TRBJ2-3
CDR3aa: CASSPGAVGTDTQYF
CDR3nt: TGTGCCAGCAGCCCGGGGGCCGTCGGCACAGATACGCAGTATTTT

d_gene: -
v_gene: TRBV29-1
abundance: -
j_gene: TRBJ2-1
CDR3aa: CSATAYNEQFF
CDR3nt: TGCAGCGCCACGGCTTACAATGAGCAGTTCTTC

d_gene: -
v_gene: TRBV3-1
abundance: -
j_gene: TRBJ1-1
CDR3aa: CASSQVAGPSTEAFF
CDR3nt: TGTGCCAGCAGCCAAGTAGCGGGGCCAAGCACTGAAGCTTTCTTT

d_gene: TRBD2
v_gene: TRBV5-1
abundance: many
j_gene: TRBJ2-7
CDR3aa: CASSPGLAGVYEQYF
CDR3nt: TGCGCCAGCAGCCCCGGACTAGCGGGGGTCTACGAGCAGTACTTC

d_gene: -
v_gene: TRBV28
abundance: few
j_gene: TRBJ2-6
CDR3aa: CASNSGANVLTF
CDR3nt: TGTGCCAGCAACTCCGGGGCCAACGTCCTGACTTTC

d_gene: -
v_gene: TRBV4-3
abundance: -
j_gene: TRBJ1-6
CDR3aa: CASSRGSSYNSPLHF
CDR3nt: TGCGCCAGCAGCCGGGGGAGCTCCTATAATTCACCCCTCCACTTT

d_gene: -
v_gene: TRBV20-1
abundance: few
j_gene: TRBJ2-5
CDR3aa: CSASRSAGAETQYF
CDR3nt: TGCAGTGCTAGCCGAAGCGCCGGCGCGGAGACCCAGTACTTC

d_gene: -
v_gene: TRBV7-2
abundance: few
j_gene: TRBJ1-1
CDR3aa: CASSLVLPEAFF
CDR3nt: TGTGCCAGCAGCTTAGTCCTCCCGGAAGCTTTCTTT

d_gene: -
v_gene: TRBV7-9
abundance: -
j_gene: TRBJ2-7
CDR3aa: CASSPRTVLSYEQYF
CDR3nt: TGTGCCAGCAGCCCGAGGACAGTACTCTCCTACGAGCAGTACTTC

d_gene: TRBD2
v_gene: TRBV5-1
abundance: -
j_gene: TRBJ2-1
CDR3aa: CASRVSGSSYNEQFF
CDR3nt: TGCGCCAGCAGGGTAAGCGGGAGTTCCTACAATGAGCAGTTCTTC

d_gene: -
v_gene: TRBV28
abundance: -
j_gene: TRBJ2-7
CDR3aa: CASSPRRGAYEQYF
CDR3nt: TGTGCCAGCAGTCCCCGCCGGGGAGCCTACGAGCAGTACTTC